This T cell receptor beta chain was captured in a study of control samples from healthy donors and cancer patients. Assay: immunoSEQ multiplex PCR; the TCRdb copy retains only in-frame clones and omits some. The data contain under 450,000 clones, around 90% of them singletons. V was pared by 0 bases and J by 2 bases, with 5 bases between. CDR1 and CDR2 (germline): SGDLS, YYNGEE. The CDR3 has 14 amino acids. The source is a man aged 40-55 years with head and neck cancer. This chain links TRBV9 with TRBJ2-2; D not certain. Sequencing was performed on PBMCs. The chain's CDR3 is CASSVATNTGELFF. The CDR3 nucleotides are TGTGCCAGCAGCGTAGCGACTAACACCGGGGAGCTGTTTTTT.